The TCR beta chain under discussion was sequenced for a study of T cells in localized non-small cell lung cancer (TCRdb year 2020). Context from the whole study: The study examined T cell repertoires in 236 patients with early-stage NSCLC and compared tumors with uninvolved tumor-adjacent lungs. The cohort was made up of 236 treatment-naive NSCLC patients whose localized lung tumors had been resected. The mean age of the NSCLC patients was roughly 70 years, with 130 or so men and approximately 100 women. Findings and caveats that apply to the study as a whole: Uninvolved tumor-adjacent lung showed the highest T cell clonality, higher than tumor, which suggests more focused antigenic responses in the adjacent lung. Of the top 100 tumor clones, a median of approximately 60 were detected in paired uninvolved adjacent lung; under 35 were also among that lung's top 100. Longer overall survival was associated with higher T cell density in blood, whereas shorter survival was associated with higher clonality in adjacent lung. Since the design was exploratory, TCR variables were selected using unadjusted p-values with no false-discovery rate correction. Multi-region tumor sequencing was not performed, so intratumor heterogeneity could not be excluded.

With respect to this clone: Its cognate antigen has yet to be identified. Qualities for individual bases were not recorded, and no much larger clone is one base off.

At diagnosis, tumor, uninvolved tumor-adjacent lung and peripheral blood were collected and then preserved as a mix of FFPE and fresh-frozen material. For TCR repertoire profiling, the blood samples were analyzed as peripheral blood mononuclear cells. The immunoSEQ Assay was used to sequence TCR beta CDR3 regions from DNA. Processing in the source paper ran as follows. T cell density was computed as TCR beta template counts normalized to usable DNA estimated by amplifying housekeeping genes. Richness was estimated with the preseqR package, extrapolating to 400,000 templates for PBMC samples and 120,000 templates for tissue samples. Clonality was defined as one minus Pielou's evenness. Tissue-enriched TCRs were identified by differential abundance testing using productive amino-acid clonotypes, minimum total count 5 and alpha 0.1. The Jaccard Index and the Morisita Overlap Index were used to quantify repertoire overlap between compartments. GLIPH grouped TCR beta CDR3s together with public tetramer-defined viral CDR3s, and a viral motif had to include at least three viral sequences and show V-gene enrichment. TCRdb limited this immuneACCESS table to in-frame rearrangements with V and J called. A share of clones is missing; checked studies link under half to unresolved V genes, and the rest is unexplained. V and J calls and clone size are those listed in that table; D and trimming were worked out from the DNA. The sample table contains approximately 80,000 clones; only one count was recorded for 80% of them. The top ten constitute 9.5% of the sample.

Via the germline V gene, CDR1 is LGHNA and CDR2 YNFKEQ. V is pared back by 1 base and J by 4 bases, with 10 bases lying between the germline termini. There are 14 amino acids in the CDR3, from cysteine to phenylalanine inclusive. The kept DNA is CDR3 alone, 42 bases in frame from the first base. This receptor chain uses TRBV4-2 and TRBJ1-1, with a weak D call of TRBD1 (6 bases match). Sequenced material: peripheral blood, taken before any cancer treatment. This TCR was sampled from a female donor older than 55 with stage I lung adenocarcinoma. In nucleotides, the sequence is TGTGCCAGCAGCCAAGGGGAGGGGGGCACTGAAGCTTTCTTT. This yields the protein CASSQGEGGTEAFF.